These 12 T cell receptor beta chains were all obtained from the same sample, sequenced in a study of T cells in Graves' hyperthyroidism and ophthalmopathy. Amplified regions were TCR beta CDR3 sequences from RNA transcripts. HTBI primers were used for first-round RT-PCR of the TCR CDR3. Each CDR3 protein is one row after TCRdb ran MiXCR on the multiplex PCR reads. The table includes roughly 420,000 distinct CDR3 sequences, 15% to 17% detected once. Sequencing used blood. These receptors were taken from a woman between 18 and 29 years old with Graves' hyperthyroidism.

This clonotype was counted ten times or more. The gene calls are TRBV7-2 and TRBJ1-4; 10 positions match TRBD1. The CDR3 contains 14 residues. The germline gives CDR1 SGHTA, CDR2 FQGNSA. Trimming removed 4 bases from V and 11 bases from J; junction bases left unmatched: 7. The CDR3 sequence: CASSSGTGERKLFF. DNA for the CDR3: TGTGCCAGCAGCTCCGGGACAGGGGAGAGGAAACTGTTTTTT.

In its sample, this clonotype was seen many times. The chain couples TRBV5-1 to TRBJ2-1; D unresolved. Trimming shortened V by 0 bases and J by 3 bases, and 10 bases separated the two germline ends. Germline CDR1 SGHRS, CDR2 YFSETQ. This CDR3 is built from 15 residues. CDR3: CASSLAVGIYNEQFF. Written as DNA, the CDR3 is TGCGCCAGCAGCTTGGCGGTAGGGATCTACAATGAGCAGTTCTTC. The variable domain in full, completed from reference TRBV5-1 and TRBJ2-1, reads KAGVTQTPRYLIKTRGQQVTLSCSPISGHRSVSWYQQTPGQGLQFLFEYFSETQRNKGNFPGRFSGRQFSNSRSEMNVSTLELGDSALYLCASSLAVGIYNEQFFGPGTRLTVL.

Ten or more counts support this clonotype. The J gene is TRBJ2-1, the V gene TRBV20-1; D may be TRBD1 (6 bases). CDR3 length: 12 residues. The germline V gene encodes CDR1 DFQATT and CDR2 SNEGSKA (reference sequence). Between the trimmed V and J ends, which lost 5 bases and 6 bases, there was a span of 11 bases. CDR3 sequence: CSAQGNSNEQFF. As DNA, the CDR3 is TGCAGTGCTCAGGGGAACAGCAATGAGCAGTTCTTC.

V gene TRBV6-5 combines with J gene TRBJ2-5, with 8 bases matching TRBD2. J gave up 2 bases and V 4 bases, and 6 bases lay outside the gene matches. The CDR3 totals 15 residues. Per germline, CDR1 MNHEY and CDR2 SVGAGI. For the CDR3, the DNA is TGTGCCAGCAGTTTATCCGCGGGAGGACAAGAGACCCAGTACTTC. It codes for CASSLSAGGQETQYF.

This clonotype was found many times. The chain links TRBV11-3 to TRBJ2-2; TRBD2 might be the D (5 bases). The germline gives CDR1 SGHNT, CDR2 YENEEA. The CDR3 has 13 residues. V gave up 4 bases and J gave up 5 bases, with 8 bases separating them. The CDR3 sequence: CASSSRATGELFF. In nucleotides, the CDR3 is TGTGCCAGCAGCTCGCGGGCGACCGGGGAGCTGTTTTTT.

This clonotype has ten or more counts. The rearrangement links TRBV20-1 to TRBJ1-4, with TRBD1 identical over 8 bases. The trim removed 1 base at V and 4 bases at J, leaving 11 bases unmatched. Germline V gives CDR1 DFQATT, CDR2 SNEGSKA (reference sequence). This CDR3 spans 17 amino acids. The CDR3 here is CSARGAPGGILNEKLFF. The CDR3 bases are TGCAGTGCTAGAGGCGCACCAGGGGGCATTCTTAATGAAAAACTGTTTTTT.

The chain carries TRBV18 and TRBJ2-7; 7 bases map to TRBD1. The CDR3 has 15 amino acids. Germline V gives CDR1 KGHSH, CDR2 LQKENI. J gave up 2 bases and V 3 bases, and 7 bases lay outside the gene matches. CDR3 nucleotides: TGTGCCAGCTCACCGACAGGGAGAAGTCCCTACGAGCAGTACTTC. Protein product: CASSPTGRSPYEQYF.

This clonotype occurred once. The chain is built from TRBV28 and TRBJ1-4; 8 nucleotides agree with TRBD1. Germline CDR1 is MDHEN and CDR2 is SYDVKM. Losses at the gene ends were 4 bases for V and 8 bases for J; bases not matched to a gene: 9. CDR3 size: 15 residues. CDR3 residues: CASSSLRGLQEKLFF. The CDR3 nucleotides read TGTGCCAGCAGTTCACTCAGGGGGCTTCAGGAAAAACTGTTTTTT.

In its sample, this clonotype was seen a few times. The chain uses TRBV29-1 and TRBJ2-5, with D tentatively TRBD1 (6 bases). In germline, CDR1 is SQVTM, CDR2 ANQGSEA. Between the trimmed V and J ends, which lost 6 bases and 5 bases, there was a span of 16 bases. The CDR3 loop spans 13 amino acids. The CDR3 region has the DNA TGCAGCGTCGCCGCGACAGGTCCCGAGACCCAGTACTTC. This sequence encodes CSVAATGPETQYF.

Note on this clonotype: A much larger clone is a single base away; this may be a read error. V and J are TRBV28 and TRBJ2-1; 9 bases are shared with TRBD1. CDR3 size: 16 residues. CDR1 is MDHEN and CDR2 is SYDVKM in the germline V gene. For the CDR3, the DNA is TGTGCCAGCAGTTTATTGTACAGGGGGCGTTACAATGAGCATTTCTTC. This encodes CASSLLYRGRYNEHFF.

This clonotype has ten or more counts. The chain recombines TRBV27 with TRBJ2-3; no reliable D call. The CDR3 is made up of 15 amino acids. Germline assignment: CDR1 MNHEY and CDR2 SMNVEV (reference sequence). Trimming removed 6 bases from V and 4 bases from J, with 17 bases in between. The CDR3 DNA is TGTGCCAGCAGCTCATTAGGATTAGCCCCAGATACGCAGTATTTT. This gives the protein CASSSLGLAPDTQYF.

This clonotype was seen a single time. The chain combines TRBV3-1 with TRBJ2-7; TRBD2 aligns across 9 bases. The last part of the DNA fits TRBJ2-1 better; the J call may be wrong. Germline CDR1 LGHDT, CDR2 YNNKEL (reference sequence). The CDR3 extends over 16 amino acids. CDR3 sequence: CASSRDLVAGAYEQFF. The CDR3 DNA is TGTGCCAGCAGCCGGGATCTGGTAGCGGGAGCCTACGAGCAGTTCTTC.